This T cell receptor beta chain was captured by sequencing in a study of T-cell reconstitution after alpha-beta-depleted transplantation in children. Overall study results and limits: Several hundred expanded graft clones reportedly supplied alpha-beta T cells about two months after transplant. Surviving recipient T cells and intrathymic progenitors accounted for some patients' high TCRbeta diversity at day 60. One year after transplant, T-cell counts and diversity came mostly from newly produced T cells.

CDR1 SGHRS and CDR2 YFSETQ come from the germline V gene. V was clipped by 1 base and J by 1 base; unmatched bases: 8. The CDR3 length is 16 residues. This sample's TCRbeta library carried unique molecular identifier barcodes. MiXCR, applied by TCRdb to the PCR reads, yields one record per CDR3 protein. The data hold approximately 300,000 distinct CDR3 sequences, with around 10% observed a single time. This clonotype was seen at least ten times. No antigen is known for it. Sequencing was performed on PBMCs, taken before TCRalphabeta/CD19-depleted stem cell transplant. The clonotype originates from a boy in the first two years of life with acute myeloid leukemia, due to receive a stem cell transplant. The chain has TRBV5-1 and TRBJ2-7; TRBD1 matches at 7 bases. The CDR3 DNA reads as TGCGCCAGCAGCTTGCCACAGACAGGGATTTCCTACGAGCAGTACTTC. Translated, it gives CASSLPQTGISYEQYF. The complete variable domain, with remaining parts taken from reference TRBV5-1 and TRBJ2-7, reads KAGVTQTPRYLIKTRGQQVTLSCSPISGHRSVSWYQQTPGQGLQFLFEYFSETQRNKGNFPGRFSGRQFSNSRSEMNVSTLELGDSALYLCASSLPQTGISYEQYFGPGTRLTVT.